Below, 29 T cell receptor beta chains from the same sample are listed, as sequenced in a study of blood T cell repertoires in COVID-19. The data were produced by immunoSEQ multiplex PCR, yet TCRdb's version contains in-frame clones alone and is incomplete. The sample holds roughly 140,000 clones, about three quarters seen once. Material: peripheral blood. These receptors originate from a woman aged 55-69 years with acute or convalescent COVID-19.

J is TRBJ2-2 and V is TRBV5-1, with 7 bases aligning to TRBD1. This CDR3 has 14 amino acids. After removal of 7 bases from V and 6 bases from J, the junction contained 9 bases not matched to a gene. CDR1 is SGHRS and CDR2 is YFSETQ in the germline V gene. This CDR3 is CASARQGGPGELFF. CDR3 bases: TGCGCCAGCGCTAGACAGGGTGGTCCCGGGGAGCTGTTTTTT.

This chain connects TRBV7-9 to TRBJ2-7, with 11 bases lining up with TRBD2. Germline-derived CDR1 and CDR2 are SEHNR and FQNEAQ (reference sequence). The V gene end was trimmed by 1 base and the J gene end by 7 bases; junction bases not matched to a gene: 9. The CDR3 consists of 16 residues. CDR3 in amino acids: CASSLDGGSGRAEQYF. In DNA form, the CDR3 reads TGTGCCAGCAGCTTAGATGGTGGTAGCGGGAGGGCTGAGCAGTACTTC.

The chain carries TRBV28 and TRBJ1-4, with TRBD1 identical over 7 bases. The germline CDR1 and CDR2 sequences are MDHEN and SYDVKM. Trimming removed 4 bases from V and 8 bases from J; junction bases left unmatched: 10. The CDR3 spans 15 residues. The chain's CDR3 is CASSSYRGSHEKLFF. CDR3 nucleotides: TGTGCCAGCAGTTCGTACAGGGGTTCGCACGAAAAACTGTTTTTT. Together with reference TRBV28 and TRBJ1-4, the CDR3 gives the full variable domain: DVKVTQSSRYLVKRTGEKVFLECVQDMDHENMFWYRQDPGLGLRLIYFSYDVKMKEKGDIPEGYSVSREKKERFSLILESASTNQTSMYLCASSSYRGSHEKLFFGSGTQLSVL.

V and J are TRBV6-6 and TRBJ2-1, with a weak D call TRBD1 (6 bases). Trimming removed 7 bases from V and 7 bases from J, with 20 bases in between. The CDR3 totals 15 residues. Germline assignment: CDR1 MNHNY and CDR2 SVGAGI (reference sequence). The CDR3 protein is CASILRDIGGNEQFF. DNA of the CDR3: TGTGCCAGCATCTTAAGAGACATAGGGGGAAATGAGCAGTTCTTC.

This chain connects TRBV6-5 to TRBJ2-1, with unresolved D. This CDR3 comprises 13 residues. The germline CDR1 and CDR2 sequences are MNHEY and SVGAGI. V lost 10 bases and J 1 base, leaving 11 bases between the germline ends. CDR3 protein: CANKKASYNEQFF. In DNA, the CDR3 is TGTGCCAACAAAAAAGCGTCCTACAATGAGCAGTTCTTC.

The V and J genes are TRBV29-1 and TRBJ1-1, with unresolved D. The germline V gene encodes CDR1 SQVTM and CDR2 ANQGSEA. Trimming removed 6 bases at V and 2 bases at J, with 13 bases between. This CDR3 has 13 residues. The CDR3 DNA reads as TGCAGCGTAAGGCACAGCTTTAACACTGAAGCTTTCTTT. Its protein product is CSVRHSFNTEAFF. The complete variable domain, with remaining parts taken from reference TRBV29-1 and TRBJ1-1, reads SAVISQKPSRDICQRGTSLTIQCQVDSQVTMMFWYRQQPGQSLTLIATANQGSEATYESGFVIDKFPISRPNLTFSTLTVSNMSPEDSSIYLCSVRHSFNTEAFFGQGTRLTVV.

This clone was detected only a few times. The CDR3 nucleotides read TGTGCCAGCAGTGAGAGTACCGGGAGACACAATGAGCAGTTCTTC. Amino acids: CASSESTGRHNEQFF. This sequence joins TRBV25-1 and TRBJ2-1; weak D call: TRBD2 (6 bases). The germline CDR1 and CDR2 sequences are MGHDK and SYGVNS. The CDR3 runs to 15 residues. Trimming stripped 3 bases from V and 5 bases from J, with 14 bases between.

The chain joins TRBV28 to TRBJ1-2; a weak D match, TRBD1 (5 bases). The CDR3 is 14 amino acids. Germline CDR1 MDHEN, CDR2 SYDVKM. V was cut by 3 bases and J by 5 bases, with 13 bases left in between. The CDR3 loop reads CASSLGGVAYGYTF. CDR3 in DNA: TGTGCCAGCAGTTTGGGGGGAGTAGCTTATGGCTACACCTTC.

The chain combines TRBV19 with TRBJ2-1; possible D gene TRBD1, 6 bases. Trimming took 5 bases from V and 5 from J, leaving 10 bases between them. The CDR3 length is 13 residues. Looked up from germline, CDR1 is LNHDA and CDR2 is SQIVND (reference sequence). This chain's CDR3 is CASSVGHNNEQFF. CDR3 coding DNA: TGTGCCAGTAGTGTGGGACACAACAATGAGCAGTTCTTC.

The chain uses TRBV2 and TRBJ1-4, with TRBD1 matching 8 bases. With V trimmed by 4 bases and J by 9 bases, 1 base remained unmatched. The CDR3 is made up of 12 amino acids. Germline assignment: CDR1 SNHLY and CDR2 FYNNEI. CDR3 bases: TGTGCCAGCAGTGGGACAGGGAAAAAACTGTTTTTT. Its protein is CASSGTGKKLFF.

The chain recombines TRBV4-2 with TRBJ2-1, with 12 bases lining up with TRBD2. Germline CDR1 and CDR2: LGHNA and YNFKEQ. The ends lost 0 bases at V and 7 bases at J; junction bases unmatched: 7. This CDR3 contains 17 residues. The CDR3 DNA reads TGTGCCAGCAGCCAAGATCCCCTAGCGGGAGGGGGTAATGAGCAGTTCTTC. As protein: CASSQDPLAGGGNEQFF.

The genes are TRBV10-3 and TRBJ2-1; a possible D gene is TRBD2 (5 bases). Trimming shortened V by 4 bases and J by 10 bases, and 11 bases separated the two germline ends. From germline, CDR1 is ENHRY and CDR2 SYGVKD. This CDR3 is 12 amino acids long. The CDR3 coding sequence is TGTGCCATCAGTGGAGTCACGGGGGAGCAGTTCTTC. Translation: CAISGVTGEQFF.

V is TRBV20-1 and J is TRBJ1-6; 8 bases agree with TRBD1. The CDR3 has 16 residues. Germline trimming cut 3 bases from V and 9 bases from J; bases unmatched to any gene: 13. Germline V gene data show CDR1 as DFQATT and CDR2 as SNEGSKA (reference sequence). The CDR3 sequence is CSASLQGGIRGSPLHF. The CDR3 DNA is TGCAGTGCTAGTTTACAGGGGGGAATAAGGGGTTCACCCCTCCACTTT.

V usage is TRBV2 and J usage is TRBJ2-2; the D gene is possibly TRBD2 (6 bases). Trimming shortened V by 4 bases and J by 3 bases, and 6 bases separated the two germline ends. The germline gives CDR1 SNHLY, CDR2 FYNNEI. This CDR3 spans 13 amino acids. CDR3 in amino acids: CASSAGDTGELFF. CDR3 coding DNA: TGTGCCAGCAGTGCGGGGGACACCGGGGAGCTGTTTTTT.

This clone was detected many times. This chain joins TRBV9 and TRBJ1-2, with a tentative D call TRBD1 (5 bases). This CDR3 contains 14 residues. V gave up 0 bases and J gave up 8 bases, with 14 bases separating them. The germline CDR1 and CDR2 sequences are SGDLS and YYNGEE. The CDR3 is CASSVEDGAWGYTF. CDR3 DNA sequence: TGTGCCAGCAGCGTAGAGGATGGGGCCTGGGGCTACACCTTC.

The chain carries TRBV11-2 and TRBJ1-1; perhaps TRBD1 as D (6 bases). Deletions cut 3 bases from V and 11 bases from J, with 16 bases between. The CDR3 runs 13 residues. Germline V lookup: CDR1 SGHAT, CDR2 FQNNGV. For the CDR3, the DNA is TGTGCCAGCAGCTTCGCTGATGACAGGCAGGCTTTCTTT. It encodes CASSFADDRQAFF.

The genes are TRBV7-9 and TRBJ2-5, with 8 bases fitting TRBD2. V lost 5 bases and J lost 5; bases outside the gene matches: 10. CDR1 is SEHNR, CDR2 FQNEAQ, per germline (reference sequence). This CDR3 is built from 15 residues. The CDR3 bases are TGTGCCAGCAGCCGGACTAGCAACGCACGGGAGACCCAGTACTTC. Its protein is CASSRTSNARETQYF.

This chain joins TRBV10-3 and TRBJ1-1; D uncertain. CDR3 size: 12 residues. Per germline, CDR1 ENHRY and CDR2 SYGVKD. V was cut by 6 bases and J by 1 base, with 6 bases left in between. This CDR3 is CAIRGRNTEAFF. CDR3 coding DNA: TGTGCCATCAGAGGGAGGAACACTGAAGCTTTCTTT.

The genes are TRBV15 and TRBJ2-7, with D maybe TRBD2 (7 bases). The CDR3 has 16 amino acids. Trimming removed 0 bases from V and 1 base from J, with 13 bases in between. Germline V gene data show CDR1 as LNHNV and CDR2 as YYDKDF (reference sequence). CDR3 in amino acids: CATSREGGAGSYEQYF. The CDR3 DNA sequence: TGTGCCACCAGCAGAGAAGGGGGAGCGGGGTCCTACGAGCAGTACTTC. Full variable domain (missing parts from reference TRBV15 and TRBJ2-7): DAMVIQNPRYQVTQFGKPVTLSCSQTLNHNVMYWYQQKSSQAPKLLFHYYDKDFNNEADTPDNFQSRRPNTSFCFLDIRSPGLGDTAMYLCATSREGGAGSYEQYFGPGTRLTVT.

The chain couples TRBV11-2 to TRBJ2-2; D might be TRBD2 (6 bases). Trimming stripped 5 bases from V and 7 bases from J, with 20 bases between. The CDR3 has 16 amino acids. Germline values: CDR1 SGHAT, CDR2 FQNNGV. The CDR3 region is CASSPRDSLLGGELFF. DNA for the CDR3: TGTGCCAGCAGCCCCCGGGACTCCCTTTTAGGCGGGGAGCTGTTTTTT.

The rearrangement uses TRBV7-8 and TRBJ2-1; 9 bases are shared with TRBD2. CDR3 length: 16 amino acids. V shed 1 base and J 8 bases; nucleotides not matched to a gene: 9. Per germline, CDR1 SGHVS and CDR2 FQNEAQ. CDR3 nucleotides: TGTGCCAGCAGCTTAGAGCTAGCGGGAAAATTGCATGAGCAGTTCTTC. Residues: CASSLELAGKLHEQFF.

This clone was found a few times. This rearrangement joins TRBV6-1 to TRBJ1-6, with a tentative D call TRBD1 (5 bases). The V end was cut by 2 bases, the J end by 10 bases, with 12 bases between. Germline V gene data show CDR1 as MNHNS and CDR2 as SASEGT. The CDR3 is made up of 14 amino acids. The DNA for the CDR3 is TGTGCCAGCAGTGAAACCTCTCCAGGGTCACCCCTCCACTTT. As protein: CASSETSPGSPLHF.

The chain is built from TRBV6-6 and TRBJ2-7, with 7 positions matching TRBD1. The germline CDR1 and CDR2 sequences are MNHNY and SVGAGI (reference sequence). The CDR3 has 15 amino acids. V lost 7 bases to trimming and J lost 4 bases; unmatched junction nucleotides: 13. CDR3 sequence (DNA): TGTGCCAGCATCCCCTCGCGGACAGGACAATACGAGCAGTACTTC. Protein sequence: CASIPSRTGQYEQYF.

The chain combines TRBV12-3 or TRBV12-4 with TRBJ1-3, with D perhaps matching TRBD1 (5 bases). The length of the CDR3 is 13 residues. Trimming removed 8 bases at V and 0 bases at J, with 8 bases between. The CDR3 DNA is TGTGCCAGCGGGGGGTACTCTGGAAACACCATATATTTT. Translation gives CASGGYSGNTIYF.

This clone was seen a handful of times. V is TRBV6-4 and J is TRBJ2-1; D perhaps matches TRBD1 (6 bases). This CDR3 has 18 amino acids. V shed 4 bases and J shed 0 bases, with 19 bases lying between them. Germline V CDR1 and CDR2: MRHNA, SNTAGT. The DNA for the CDR3 is TGTGCCAGCAGTGGTAGGGGGAGACAGAAGAGCTCCTACAATGAGCAGTTCTTC. It specifies CASSGRGRQKSSYNEQFF.

V is TRBV20-1 and J is TRBJ2-1, with D tentatively TRBD1 (6 bases). V was trimmed by 4 bases and J by 7 bases, leaving 8 bases between them. The CDR3 sequence is 11 residues long. CDR1 DFQATT and CDR2 SNEGSKA come from the germline V gene (reference sequence). The CDR3, as DNA: TGCAGTGCTACGGGACAAAATGAGCAGTTCTTC. Its protein product is CSATGQNEQFF.

V is TRBV7-2 and J is TRBJ2-1; TRBD2 aligns across 9 bases. This CDR3 is 15 amino acids long. The junction had 5 bases not matched to a gene; V was cut back by 4 bases and J by 4 bases. CDR1 and CDR2 (germline): SGHTA, FQGNSA. CDR3 in amino acids: CASSSGTSRYNEQFF. The CDR3 bases are TGTGCCAGCAGCTCAGGGACTAGCAGATACAATGAGCAGTTCTTC.

Here the CDR3 DNA reads TGTGCCAGTAGTTCAACAGGGGAACTAGGCTACACCTTC. This translates into CASSSTGELGYTF. This chain joins TRBV19 and TRBJ1-2, with 7 bases lining up with TRBD1. J gave up 8 bases and V 5 bases, and 8 bases lay outside the gene matches. CDR3 length equals 13 residues. The germline V gene encodes CDR1 LNHDA and CDR2 SQIVND (reference sequence).

V is TRBV14 and J is TRBJ1-4; a weak D match, TRBD1 (5 bases). CDR1 SGHDN and CDR2 FVKESK come from the germline V gene. The CDR3 totals 16 residues. Trimming removed 0 bases at V and 6 bases at J, with 14 bases between. CDR3 DNA: TGTGCCAGCAGCCAAGAAGGAAATCGGGGGTATGAAAAACTGTTTTTT. Protein product: CASSQEGNRGYEKLFF.